A single T cell receptor beta chain is shown here with its context. The method was immunoSEQ multiplex PCR; TCRdb's version includes in-frame clones alone and lacks a portion of them. The sample shows about 96,000 clones, 85% to 95% of them seen only once. This specimen belongs to a study of PD-1 blockade in classical Hodgkin lymphoma. Described time point: cycle 4 day 1 (C4D1), after 6 weeks of nivolumab. Every patient experienced relapse after autologous stem cell transplantation, and brentuximab vedotin exposure varied. Germline V gene data show CDR1 as SGHTA and CDR2 as FQGTGA. The CDR3 has 14 amino acids. Trimming took off 5 bases at V and 7 bases at J, with 17 bases between the two ends.

The source of this sequence is a human donor with classical Hodgkin lymphoma. The chain combines TRBV7-3 with TRBJ2-5; D call uncertain. Sequenced here: peripheral blood mononuclear cells (PBMCs), sampled before the fourth cycle of nivolumab. The DNA of the CDR3 is TGTGCCAGCAGCGCTCGGGCTGGATCGGGGACCCAGTACTTC. Translation gives CASSARAGSGTQYF. The variable domain in full, with the rest retrieved from reference TRBV7-3 and TRBJ2-5, is GAGVSQTPSNKVTEKGKYVELRCDPISGHTALYWYRQSLGQGPEFLIYFQGTGAADDSGLPNDRFFAVRPEGSVSTLKIQRTERGDSAVYLCASSARAGSGTQYFGPGTRLLVL.